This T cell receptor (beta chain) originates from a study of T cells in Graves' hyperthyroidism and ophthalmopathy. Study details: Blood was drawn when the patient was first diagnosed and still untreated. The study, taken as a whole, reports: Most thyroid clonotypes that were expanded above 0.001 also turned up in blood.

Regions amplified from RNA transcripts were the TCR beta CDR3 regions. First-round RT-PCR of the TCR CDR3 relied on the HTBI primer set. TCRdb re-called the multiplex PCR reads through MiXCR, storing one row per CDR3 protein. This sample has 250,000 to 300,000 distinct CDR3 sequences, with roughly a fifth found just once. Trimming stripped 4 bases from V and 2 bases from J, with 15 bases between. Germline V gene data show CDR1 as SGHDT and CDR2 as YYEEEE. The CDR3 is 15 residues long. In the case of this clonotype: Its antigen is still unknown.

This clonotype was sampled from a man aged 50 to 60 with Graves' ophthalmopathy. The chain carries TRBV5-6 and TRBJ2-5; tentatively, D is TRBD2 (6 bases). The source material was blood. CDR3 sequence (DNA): TGTGCCAGCAGCCCCGGGGGACGCGGGCAAGAGACCCAGTACTTC. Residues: CASSPGGRGQETQYF.